Below are 26 T cell receptor beta chains sequenced from a single sample in a study of T cell repertoires in cytomegalovirus infection. Their antigen targets remain unknown. Each CDR3 protein gets one entry after TCRdb re-called the reads with MiXCR. In the table there are approximately 990,000 distinct CDR3 sequences, roughly 30% of which are singletons. Source: cultured CD8+ T cells from PBMCs, taken from culture after CMV antigen stimulation. The receptors derive from a human donor in good health (CMV status not recorded). Some clones in this sample may be carry-over from other donors' samples.

This chain connects TRBV28 to TRBJ2-1; 12 bases are a match to TRBD2. CDR1 MDHEN and CDR2 SYDVKM come from the germline V gene. The length of the CDR3 is 19 residues. V shed 1 base, J shed 6 bases, and the junction held 13 bases outside the gene matches. DNA for the CDR3: TGTGCCAGCAGTTTATACACAACTAGCGGGGGGACCTCGGGCAATGAGCAGTTCTTC. Its translation is CASSLYTTSGGTSGNEQFF.

This chain connects TRBV4-2 to TRBJ2-3; D gene uncertain. The germline V gene has CDR1 LGHNA and CDR2 YNFKEQ. The CDR3 has 16 amino acids. V lost 0 bases and J 0 bases, leaving 10 bases between the germline ends. In DNA, the CDR3 is TGTGCCAGCAGCCAAGAAGCTTTCGCTAGCACAGATACGCAGTATTTT. Amino acids: CASSQEAFASTDTQYF.

The rearrangement links TRBV7-9 to TRBJ2-3; D is unresolved. V was cut by 3 bases and J by 7 bases, with 11 bases left in between. Germline CDR1 reads SEHNR; CDR2 reads FQNEAQ (reference sequence). The CDR3 runs 13 residues. The CDR3 bases are TGTGCCAGCAGCTTGCCGATAGAATATACGCAGTATTTT. Translation gives CASSLPIEYTQYF.

Worth noting for this clonotype: At one end the junction does not follow the germline gene, possibly because of a read error. This chain connects TRBV7-6 to TRBJ1-5; D perhaps matches TRBD1 (5 bases). This CDR3 is 14 amino acids long. Germline lookup yields CDR1 SGHVS and CDR2 FNYEAQ. CDR3 residues: CVSSLQEFNQPQHF. The CDR3 DNA is TGTGTCAGCAGCTTACAGGAGTTCAATCAGCCCCAGCATTTT.

This clonotype was counted only a few times. The V call is TRBV7-2, the J call TRBJ2-7, with D possibly matching TRBD1 (6 bases). The CDR3 loop spans 14 amino acids. Germline assignment: CDR1 SGHTA and CDR2 FQGNSA. The V and J ends lost 3 bases and 6 bases respectively, with 15 bases between them. The CDR3 DNA is TGTGCCAGCAGCTTTCGACAGGACACCGGCGAGCAGTACTTC. It is translated as CASSFRQDTGEQYF.

The sample holds a few counts of this clonotype. V usage is TRBV27 and J usage is TRBJ2-1; TRBD1 is a possible D gene (6 bases). The germline V gene has CDR1 MNHEY and CDR2 SMNVEV (reference sequence). The V end lost 7 bases, the J end lost 7 bases, and 17 bases lay between the germline ends. This CDR3 is built from 14 residues. CDR3 region: CASTLDSQRNEQFF. CDR3 sequence (DNA): TGTGCCAGCACTCTGGACAGCCAACGGAATGAGCAGTTCTTC.

The CDR3 DNA sequence: TGTGCCACCAGTGACACCGTGGGAACGCAGTTCTTC. Translation: CATSDTVGTQFF. V usage is TRBV24-1 and J usage is TRBJ2-1, with D uncertain. V lost 4 bases to trimming and J lost 12 bases, with 12 bases between them. Germline V gives CDR1 KGHDR, CDR2 SFDVKD. The CDR3 totals 12 residues.

V is TRBV5-4 and J is TRBJ1-6, with D possibly TRBD1 on 6 matching bases. V lost 3 bases and J lost 7, with 11 bases in between. CDR3 length equals 14 residues. Germline CDR1 is SGHNT and CDR2 is YYREEE (reference sequence). CDR3 amino acids: CASSWSRGNSPLHF. The CDR3 region has the DNA TGTGCCAGCAGCTGGTCCAGGGGAAATTCACCCCTCCACTTT.

This clonotype was seen at least ten times. The chain couples TRBV7-3 to TRBJ2-6; no firm D call. The CDR3 extends over 17 amino acids. Germline V gene sequence: CDR1 SGHTA, CDR2 FQGTGA. V gave up 5 bases and J gave up 0 bases, with 14 bases separating them. Written as DNA, the CDR3 is TGTGCCAGCAGCCCCGTGACACCGACCTCTGGGGCCAACGTCCTGACTTTC. Translated, it gives CASSPVTPTSGANVLTF.

The V and J genes are TRBV12-3 or TRBV12-4 and TRBJ1-2, with D hard to call. This CDR3 spans 11 amino acids. V lost 8 bases, J lost 8 bases, and 12 bases lay in between. The CDR3 nucleotides are TGTGCCAGCCTTCATGGAGCCGGCTACACCTTC. Translating gives CASLHGAGYTF.

This chain joins TRBV20-1 and TRBJ1-2; D is unclear. The CDR3 runs 15 residues. Germline CDR1 is DFQATT and CDR2 is SNEGSKA (reference sequence). With 6 bases removed from V and 3 bases from J, the gap between germline ends came to 20 bases. CDR3 in amino acids: CSAGENPTEDYGYTF. CDR3 DNA sequence: TGCAGTGCCGGGGAAAACCCAACGGAGGACTATGGCTACACCTTC.

The V gene is TRBV6-1, the J gene TRBJ2-7, with 8 bases fitting TRBD1. CDR3 length equals 15 residues. V shed 3 bases and J 3 bases; nucleotides not matched to a gene: 7. The germline V gene encodes CDR1 MNHNS and CDR2 SASEGT. The CDR3 protein is CASSETGDRRYEQYF. CDR3 coding DNA: TGTGCCAGCAGTGAGACAGGGGATCGCCGCTACGAGCAGTACTTC.

There are many counts of this clonotype. The chain combines TRBV6-5 with TRBJ1-6, with D unclear. With 2 bases removed from V and 6 bases from J, the gap between germline ends came to 8 bases. Germline V gene data show CDR1 as MNHEY and CDR2 as SVGAGI. The CDR3 loop spans 14 amino acids. The CDR3 sequence is CASSYGIVNSPLHF. The CDR3 DNA reads as TGTGCCAGCAGTTACGGGATTGTTAATTCACCCCTCCACTTT.

The sample holds many counts of this clonotype. This sequence joins TRBV7-6 and TRBJ2-1, with D tentatively TRBD2 (6 bases). From germline, CDR1 is SGHVS and CDR2 FNYEAQ. Trimming shortened V by 1 base and J by 3 bases, and 10 bases separated the two germline ends. CDR3 length: 15 residues. The CDR3 reads CASSLGGVDYNEQFF. The CDR3 DNA sequence: TGTGCCAGCAGCTTAGGCGGGGTGGACTACAATGAGCAGTTCTTC.

DNA of the CDR3: TGTGCCAGCAGCTACCTTCCGGGACAGGGGGCGAACACCGGGGAGCTGTTTTTT. This gives the protein CASSYLPGQGANTGELFF. The rearrangement joins TRBV7-8 to TRBJ2-2; TRBD1 matches at 11 bases. There are 18 residues in the CDR3. V trimming: 4 bases; J trimming: 0 bases; junction bases outside the gene matches: 7. Germline V gene data show CDR1 as SGHVS and CDR2 as FQNEAQ.

The genes are TRBV2 and TRBJ2-3; 15 nucleotides agree with TRBD2. Germline loops: CDR1 SNHLY, CDR2 FYNNEI. The CDR3 totals 18 residues. The junction had 6 bases not matched to a gene; V was cut back by 5 bases and J by 0 bases. The CDR3 is CASSRGLAGGQSTDTQYF. The CDR3 region has the DNA TGTGCCAGCAGTAGGGGACTAGCGGGGGGTCAAAGCACAGATACGCAGTATTTT.

This clonotype was counted a few times. The rearrangement uses TRBV12-3 or TRBV12-4 and TRBJ1-5; TRBD1 matches 7 bases. There are 14 residues in the CDR3. Trimming cost V 7 bases and J 8 bases; bases outside gene matches: 11. CDR3 loop: CASTTGQSEEPQHF. CDR3 DNA: TGTGCCAGCACCACGGGACAGTCAGAGGAGCCCCAGCATTTT.

The chain uses TRBV2 and TRBJ2-7; D remains ambiguous. Germline CDR1 SNHLY, CDR2 FYNNEI. V was clipped by 6 bases and J by 3 bases, with 21 bases between them. The CDR3 runs to 16 residues. DNA of the CDR3: TGTGCCAGCAGGGATACGGACCCTAGGCTACTCTACGAGCAGTACTTC. Translating gives CASRDTDPRLLYEQYF.

The V gene is TRBV25-1, the J gene TRBJ2-5, with D perhaps matching TRBD1 or TRBD2 (5 bases each). V lost 8 bases to trimming and J lost 2 bases, with 9 bases between them. Germline CDR1 and CDR2: MGHDK and SYGVNS. The CDR3 length is 12 residues. The CDR3 sequence is CASGGPQETQYF. The CDR3 nucleotides are TGTGCCAGCGGGGGACCTCAAGAGACCCAGTACTTC.

Here the CDR3 DNA reads TGTGCCACCAGTGACCGACGACAGGGGTCCTACAATGAGCAGTTCTTC. Translation: CATSDRRQGSYNEQFF. The chain has TRBV24-1 and TRBJ2-1; TRBD1 matches at 8 bases. CDR1 is KGHDR and CDR2 is SFDVKD in the germline V gene. Trimming removed 4 bases from V and 1 base from J; junction bases left unmatched: 5. There are 16 residues in the CDR3.

This clonotype has a count of ten or more. V usage is TRBV12-3 or TRBV12-4 and J usage is TRBJ2-5, with D possibly TRBD1 on 6 matching bases. Trimming took 3 bases from V and 1 from J, leaving 9 bases between them. This CDR3 contains 14 residues. The CDR3 loop is CASSLGHFQETQYF. The CDR3 DNA is TGTGCCAGCAGTTTGGGACACTTCCAAGAGACCCAGTACTTC.

This clonotype was detected ten times or more. The chain recombines TRBV7-2 with TRBJ2-2, with a possible D match to TRBD2 (6 bases). The V end lost 6 bases, the J end lost 8 bases, and 13 bases lay between the germline ends. Germline V lookup: CDR1 SGHTA, CDR2 FQGNSA. CDR3 size: 13 residues. The CDR3 loop is CASRPGRSGELFF. The CDR3 region has the DNA TGTGCCAGCAGACCGGGGAGGTCTGGGGAGCTGTTTTTT.

The CDR3: CASSRTLGDTEAFF. DNA for the CDR3: TGTGCCAGCAGCCGTACATTGGGGGACACTGAAGCTTTCTTT. V and J are TRBV5-4 and TRBJ1-1, with D perhaps TRBD1 (5 bases). The V gene's germline CDR1 is SGHNT and CDR2 YYREEE (reference sequence). V lost 4 bases to trimming and J lost 3 bases, with 13 bases between them. CDR3 length equals 14 residues.

This clonotype appeared many times. CDR3: CASSLELAGGQNEQFF. The CDR3 region has the DNA TGTGCCAGCAGCTTAGAACTAGCGGGGGGGCAGAATGAGCAGTTCTTC. This rearrangement joins TRBV7-2 to TRBJ2-1; 13 bases fit TRBD2. CDR3 size: 16 residues. Germline loops: CDR1 SGHTA, CDR2 FQGNSA. J was trimmed by 7 bases and V by 1 base; bases with no gene match: 4.

The chain carries TRBV10-1 and TRBJ2-5; the D is unclear. V shed 0 bases and J shed 4 bases, with 9 bases lying between them. The CDR3 extends over 14 amino acids. Germline CDR1 WNHNN, CDR2 SYGVQD (reference sequence). CDR3 protein: CASSESLERETQYF. Here the CDR3 DNA reads TGCGCCAGCAGTGAGTCGTTGGAGAGAGAGACCCAGTACTTC.

V is TRBV28 and J is TRBJ1-4; possibly TRBD1 for D (6 bases). Looked up from germline, CDR1 is MDHEN and CDR2 is SYDVKM. CDR3 length: 14 amino acids. The germline V and J ends were trimmed by 6 bases and 6 bases, with 14 bases remaining between them. The CDR3 DNA reads TGTGCCAGCAGCCCCCCCAGGGGACATGAAAAACTGTTTTTT. Protein sequence: CASSPPRGHEKLFF.